This T cell receptor (beta chain) stems from a study of T cell responses to AZD1222 COVID-19 vaccine. With V trimmed by 1 base and J by 10 bases, 7 bases remained unmatched. The germline CDR1 and CDR2 sequences are LGHDT and YNNKEL (reference sequence). The length of the CDR3 is 15 residues. Some clones are missing from TCRdb's copy, which holds only in-frame ones; the method was immunoSEQ multiplex PCR. This sample has around 50,000 clones, with around 84% found just once. Sequencing used peripheral blood, obtained on day 0 of AZD1222 vaccination. The J gene is TRBJ1-6, the V gene TRBV3-1 (or the pseudogene TRBV3-2); 7 nucleotides match TRBD1. This sequence was found in an adult in good health. CDR3 loop: CASSQGTRGSSPLHF. Here the CDR3 DNA reads TGTGCCAGCAGCCAAGGAACCAGGGGGTCCTCACCCCTCCACTTT.